The 2 T cell receptor beta chains below were found in one sample sequenced in a study of T cell repertoires in cytomegalovirus infection. Each CDR3 protein is one row after TCRdb ran MiXCR on the reads. This sample has about 69,000 distinct CDR3 sequences, with about 26% found just once. The antigens of these receptors remain unknown. The sample was CD8+ T cells from cultured PBMCs, taken from culture after CMV antigen stimulation. These receptors were collected from a human donor in good health (CMV status not recorded). Some clones in this sample may be carry-over from other donors' samples.

This clonotype showed up just a few times. The rearrangement joins TRBV7-9 to TRBJ2-7; unclear D gene. Germline V lookup: CDR1 SEHNR, CDR2 FQNEAQ (reference sequence). V was pared by 1 base and J by 3 bases, with 10 bases between. The CDR3 covers 14 residues. The CDR3 protein is CASSLEAMNYEQYF. The CDR3 DNA follows: TGTGCCAGCAGCTTAGAAGCCATGAACTACGAGCAGTACTTC. Supplemented by reference TRBV7-9 and TRBJ2-7, the full variable domain reads DTGVSQNPRHKITKRGQNVTFRCDPISEHNRLYWYRQTLGQGPEFLTYFQNEAQLEKSRLLSDRFSAERPKGSFSTLEIQRTEQGDSAMYLCASSLEAMNYEQYFGPGTRLTVT.

This clonotype was picked up a small number of times. A much larger clone differs by one base, so this may be a read error. The rearrangement links TRBV7-8 to TRBJ2-3; D ambiguous. V lost 7 bases and J 2 bases, leaving 7 bases between the germline ends. The CDR3 runs 12 residues. Germline CDR1 is SGHVS and CDR2 is FQNEAQ. The CDR3 DNA sequence: TGTGCCAGCACTCCGTCCACAGATACGCAGTATTTT. Its protein product is CASTPSTDTQYF.